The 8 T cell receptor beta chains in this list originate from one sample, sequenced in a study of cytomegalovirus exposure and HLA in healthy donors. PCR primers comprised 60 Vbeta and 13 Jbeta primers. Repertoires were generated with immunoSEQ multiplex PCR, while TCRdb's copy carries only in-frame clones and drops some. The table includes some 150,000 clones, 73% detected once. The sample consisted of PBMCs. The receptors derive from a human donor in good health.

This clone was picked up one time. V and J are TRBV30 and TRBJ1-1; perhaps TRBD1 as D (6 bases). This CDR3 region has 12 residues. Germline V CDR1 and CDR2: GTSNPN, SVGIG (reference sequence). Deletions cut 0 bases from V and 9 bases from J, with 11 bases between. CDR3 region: CAWSVRGAQAFF. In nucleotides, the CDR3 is TGTGCCTGGAGTGTACGGGGGGCCCAAGCTTTCTTT.

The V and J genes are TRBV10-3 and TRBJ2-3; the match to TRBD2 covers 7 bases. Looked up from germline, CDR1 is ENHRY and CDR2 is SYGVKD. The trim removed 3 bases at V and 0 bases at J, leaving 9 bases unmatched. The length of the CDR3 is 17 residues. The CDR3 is CAISDGGGAPSTDTQYF. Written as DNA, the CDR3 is TGTGCCATCAGTGATGGGGGAGGGGCTCCTAGCACAGATACGCAGTATTTT.

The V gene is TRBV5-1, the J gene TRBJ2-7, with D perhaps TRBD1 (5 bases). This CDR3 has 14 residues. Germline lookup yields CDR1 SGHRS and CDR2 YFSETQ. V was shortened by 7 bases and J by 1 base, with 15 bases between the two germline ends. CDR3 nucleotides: TGCGCCAGCGCCCCGCGACAGCAATCCTACGAGCAGTACTTC. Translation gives CASAPRQQSYEQYF.

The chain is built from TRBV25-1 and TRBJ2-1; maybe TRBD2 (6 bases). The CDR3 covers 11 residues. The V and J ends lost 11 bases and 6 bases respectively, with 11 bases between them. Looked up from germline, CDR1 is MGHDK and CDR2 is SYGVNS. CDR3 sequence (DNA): TGTGCCGGGGGGACCTCCAATGAGCAGTTCTTC. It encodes CAGGTSNEQFF.

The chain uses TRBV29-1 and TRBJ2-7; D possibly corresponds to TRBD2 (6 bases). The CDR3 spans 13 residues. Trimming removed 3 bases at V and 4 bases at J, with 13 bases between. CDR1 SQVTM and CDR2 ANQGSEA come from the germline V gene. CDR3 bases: TGCAGCGTTGATCTCGGGAGTGGGTACGAGCAGTACTTC. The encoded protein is CSVDLGSGYEQYF.

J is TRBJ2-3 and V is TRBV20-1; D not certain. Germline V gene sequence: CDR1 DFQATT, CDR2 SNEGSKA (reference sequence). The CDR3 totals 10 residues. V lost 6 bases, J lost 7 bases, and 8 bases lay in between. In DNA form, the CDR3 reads TGCAGTGCCCTACTAAATACGCAGTATTTT. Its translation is CSALLNTQYF.

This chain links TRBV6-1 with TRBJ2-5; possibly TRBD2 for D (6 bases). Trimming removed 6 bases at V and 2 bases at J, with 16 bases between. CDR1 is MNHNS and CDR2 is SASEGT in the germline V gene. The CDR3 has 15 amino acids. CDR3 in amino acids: CASSSSLAAQETQYF. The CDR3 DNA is TGTGCCAGCAGCTCCTCCTTAGCGGCGCAAGAGACCCAGTACTTC.

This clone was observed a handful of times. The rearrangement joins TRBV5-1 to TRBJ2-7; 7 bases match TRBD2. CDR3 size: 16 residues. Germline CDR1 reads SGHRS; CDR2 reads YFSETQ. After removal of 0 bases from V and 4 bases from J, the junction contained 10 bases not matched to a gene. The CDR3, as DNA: TGCGCCAGCAGCTTGGGTCGGATGGCGGGGGAATACGAGCAGTACTTC. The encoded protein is CASSLGRMAGEYEQYF.